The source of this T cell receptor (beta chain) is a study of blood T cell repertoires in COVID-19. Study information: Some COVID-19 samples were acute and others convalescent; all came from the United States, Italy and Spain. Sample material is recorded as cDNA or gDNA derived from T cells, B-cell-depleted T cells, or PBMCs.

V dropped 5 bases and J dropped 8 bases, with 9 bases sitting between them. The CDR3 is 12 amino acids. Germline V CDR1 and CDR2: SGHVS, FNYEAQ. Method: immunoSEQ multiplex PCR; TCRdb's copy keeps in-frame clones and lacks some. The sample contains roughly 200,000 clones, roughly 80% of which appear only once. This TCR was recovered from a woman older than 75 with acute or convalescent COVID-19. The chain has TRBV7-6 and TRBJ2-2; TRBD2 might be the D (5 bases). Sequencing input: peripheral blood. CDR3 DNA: TGTGCCAGCAGCACGGAGGCAGGGGAGCTGTTTTTT. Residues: CASSTEAGELFF.